These T cell receptor beta chains were read from a single sample in a study of response to subunit inactivated influenza vaccine. MiXCR was run by TCRdb on the RT-PCR reads, yielding one entry per CDR3 protein. This sample carries approximately 530,000 distinct CDR3 sequences, about 7.6% of them seen once, and the ten largest clones take roughly 13%. The sequencing used PBMCs from blood, collected roughly 24 months after vaccination. Receptor source: a man aged 45-69 years who received an inactivated influenza vaccine. The CDR3 runs from the conserved cysteine through the conserved F or W. D genes are given only for firm matches. For some rows the clone size is stated as once, few or many, or as a class when expanded; others skip it.

size: -
length: 16
V: TRBV6-2/TRBV6-3
J: TRBJ2-5
D: TRBD2
CDR3: CASNFRLAALQETQYF
DNA: TGTGCCAGCAACTTCCGACTAGCGGCGCTCCAAGAGACCCAGTACTTC

size: -
length: 14
V: TRBV11-1
J: TRBJ2-7
D: -
CDR3: CASSLGSQGGEQYF
DNA: TGTGCCAGCAGCTTAGGATCACAGGGAGGCGAGCAGTACTTC

size: few
length: 13
V: TRBV12-3/TRBV12-4
J: TRBJ1-1
D: -
CDR3: CASSEGLGTEAFF
DNA: TGTGCCAGCAGTGAAGGACTTGGCACTGAAGCTTTCTTT

size: -
length: 13
V: TRBV29-1
J: TRBJ1-2
D: -
CDR3: CSVRGGGIYGYTF
DNA: TGCAGCGTCAGGGGAGGTGGGATCTATGGCTACACCTTC

size: -
length: 16
V: TRBV7-2
J: TRBJ2-5
D: -
CDR3: CASSPRGGAPQETQYF
DNA: TGTGCCAGCAGTCCCCGAGGGGGGGCCCCCCAAGAGACCCAGTACTTC

size: few
length: 13
V: TRBV6-5
J: TRBJ1-1
D: -
CDR3: CASSFGRAAAAFF
DNA: TGTGCCAGCAGTTTCGGGAGGGCTGCGGCAGCTTTCTTT

size: -
length: 16
V: TRBV7-8
J: TRBJ2-6
D: -
CDR3: CASSLYGGFGANVLTF
DNA: TGTGCCAGCAGCTTATACGGAGGATTTGGGGCCAACGTCCTGACTTTC

size: few
length: 13
V: TRBV20-1
J: TRBJ2-7
D: TRBD2
CDR3: CSASREAPNEQYF
DNA: TGCAGTGCTAGCCGGGAGGCCCCCAACGAGCAGTACTTC

size: few
length: 15
V: TRBV6-1
J: TRBJ2-5
D: -
CDR3: CASRDPGDPKETQYF
DNA: TGTGCCAGCCGCGACCCTGGGGACCCAAAAGAGACCCAGTACTTC

size: many
length: 14
V: TRBV5-1
J: TRBJ2-5
D: -
CDR3: CASSLMGFLETQYF
DNA: TGCGCCAGCAGCTTGATGGGGTTCTTGGAGACCCAGTACTTC

size: -
length: 13
V: TRBV5-1
J: TRBJ2-5
D: TRBD2
CDR3: CASSRRGSETQYF
DNA: TGCGCCAGCAGCCGGCGGGGGTCAGAGACCCAGTACTTC

size: -
length: 15
V: TRBV7-8
J: TRBJ1-1
D: -
CDR3: CASSLAGSMGTEAFF
DNA: TGTGCCAGCAGCTTAGCCGGGTCCATGGGTACTGAAGCTTTCTTT

size: few
length: 14
V: TRBV12-3/TRBV12-4
J: TRBJ1-6
D: -
CDR3: CASSLGVPASPLHF
DNA: TGTGCCAGCAGTTTGGGCGTCCCAGCGTCACCCCTCCACTTT

size: few
length: 14
V: TRBV5-1
J: TRBJ1-1
D: TRBD1
CDR3: CASSPYLDRVRAFF
DNA: TGCGCCAGCAGCCCCTATCTGGACAGGGTAAGAGCTTTCTTT

size: many
length: 15
V: TRBV7-2
J: TRBJ1-6
D: -
CDR3: CASSPRWKPNSPLHF
DNA: TGTGCCAGCAGCCCACGGTGGAAACCTAATTCACCCCTCCACTTT

size: few
length: 18
V: TRBV3-1
J: TRBJ2-5
D: TRBD2
CDR3: CASSQDRGLAGISKTQYF
DNA: TGTGCCAGCAGCCAAGATAGGGGGCTAGCGGGGATATCGAAGACCCAGTACTTC

size: -
length: 16
V: TRBV20-1
J: TRBJ2-5
D: TRBD2
CDR3: CSAELAGGLLQETQYF
DNA: TGCAGTGCGGAACTAGCGGGGGGCCTCCTCCAAGAGACCCAGTACTTC

size: many
length: 13
V: TRBV20-1
J: TRBJ2-1
D: TRBD2
CDR3: CSAPSGAGVEQFF
DNA: TGCAGTGCTCCTAGCGGGGCGGGGGTTGAGCAGTTCTTC

size: few
length: 12
V: TRBV20-1
J: TRBJ2-3
D: -
CDR3: CSAMTSTDTQYF
DNA: TGCAGTGCTATGACTAGCACAGATACGCAGTATTTT

size: few
length: 14
V: TRBV7-6
J: TRBJ2-5
D: -
CDR3: CASSFGASQETQYF
DNA: TGTGCCAGCAGCTTTGGGGCCAGCCAAGAGACCCAGTACTTC

size: many
length: 15
V: TRBV7-9
J: TRBJ2-7
D: TRBD2
CDR3: CASGRRREGRYEQYF
DNA: TGTGCCAGCGGTCGTCGGCGGGAGGGCCGTTACGAGCAGTACTTC

size: few
length: 14
V: TRBV9
J: TRBJ2-2
D: -
CDR3: CASSVNSRTGELFF
DNA: TGTGCCAGCAGCGTAAATAGTCGAACCGGGGAGCTGTTTTTT

size: few
length: 13
V: TRBV12-3/TRBV12-4
J: TRBJ1-1
D: TRBD1
CDR3: CASSPGQQTEAFF
DNA: TGTGCCAGCAGTCCGGGACAGCAGACTGAAGCTTTCTTT

size: -
length: 15
V: TRBV4-3
J: TRBJ2-5
D: TRBD1
CDR3: CASSREFDRGETQYF
DNA: TGCGCCAGCAGCCGGGAATTCGACAGGGGAGAGACCCAGTACTTC

size: few
length: 14
V: TRBV20-1
J: TRBJ1-2
D: -
CDR3: CSASDRIPLYGYTF
DNA: TGCAGTGCTAGCGACAGAATCCCCCTCTATGGCTACACCTTC

size: -
length: 13
V: TRBV7-9
J: TRBJ2-7
D: -
CDR3: CASSFREPYEQYF
DNA: TGTGCCAGCAGCTTCAGGGAGCCCTACGAGCAGTACTTC

size: many
length: 13
V: TRBV7-8
J: TRBJ2-5
D: -
CDR3: CASRLRHRDDQYF
DNA: TGTGCCAGCAGGCTCAGGCACCGGGACGACCAGTACTTC

size: few
length: 17
V: TRBV20-1
J: TRBJ2-7
D: -
CDR3: CSARRKRVGLGDYEQYF
DNA: TGCAGTGCTAGACGGAAGCGAGTGGGGCTCGGAGACTACGAGCAGTACTTC

size: few
length: 16
V: TRBV5-1
J: TRBJ2-7
D: TRBD2
CDR3: CASSLAGSLAGYEQYF
DNA: TGCGCCAGCAGCTTGGCCGGGAGTCTAGCGGGCTACGAGCAGTACTTC

size: few
length: 14
V: TRBV12-3/TRBV12-4
J: TRBJ2-3
D: TRBD2
CDR3: CASSERGSTDTQYF
DNA: TGTGCCAGCAGCGAGCGGGGCAGCACAGATACGCAGTATTTT

size: -
length: 18
V: TRBV6-5
J: TRBJ2-2
D: TRBD2
CDR3: CASSFALARGSGTGELFF
DNA: TGTGCCAGCAGTTTTGCTCTAGCGCGGGGGTCGGGCACCGGGGAGCTGTTTTTT

size: many
length: 18
V: TRBV4-2
J: TRBJ2-5
D: TRBD2
CDR3: CASSLRATSGVTQETQYF
DNA: TGTGCCAGCAGCCTCCGAGCGACTAGCGGGGTGACCCAAGAGACCCAGTACTTC

size: few
length: 12
V: TRBV7-2
J: TRBJ2-1
D: TRBD2
CDR3: CASSATSVEQFF
DNA: TGTGCCAGCAGCGCCACTAGCGTTGAGCAGTTCTTC

size: few
length: 16
V: TRBV5-1
J: TRBJ2-6
D: -
CDR3: CASSLRSRSGANVLTF
DNA: TGCGCCAGCAGCTTGAGGTCTCGCTCTGGGGCCAACGTCCTGACTTTC

size: -
length: 14
V: TRBV18
J: TRBJ2-7
D: -
CDR3: CASSPDIQTYEQYF
DNA: TGTGCCAGCTCACCAGATATACAGACCTACGAGCAGTACTTC

size: many
length: 13
V: TRBV7-9
J: TRBJ2-1
D: -
CDR3: CATDGTIYNEQFF
DNA: TGTGCCACCGACGGGACCATCTACAATGAGCAGTTCTTC

size: -
length: 19
V: TRBV5-4
J: TRBJ2-6
D: TRBD1
CDR3: CASSLLVTGAYSGANVLTF
DNA: TGTGCCAGCAGCTTGTTGGTCACAGGGGCCTACTCTGGGGCCAACGTCCTGACTTTC

size: few
length: 15
V: TRBV6-2/TRBV6-3
J: TRBJ2-7
D: TRBD1
CDR3: CASRYPTGGLDEQYF
DNA: TGTGCCAGCCGCTACCCGACAGGGGGATTAGACGAGCAGTACTTC

size: many
length: 14
V: TRBV6-1
J: TRBJ2-7
D: TRBD2
CDR3: CASSLAGGFYEQYF
DNA: TGTGCCAGCAGCCTGGCGGGGGGCTTCTACGAGCAGTACTTC

size: many
length: 16
V: TRBV7-6
J: TRBJ2-1
D: TRBD2
CDR3: CASSLTTSGLYNEQFF
DNA: TGTGCCAGCAGCTTGACAACTAGCGGGCTTTACAATGAGCAGTTCTTC

size: many
length: 16
V: TRBV14
J: TRBJ1-1
D: TRBD1
CDR3: CASSLNAGTGGFRAFF
DNA: TGTGCCAGCAGCCTCAACGCCGGGACAGGGGGTTTTCGAGCTTTCTTT

size: many
length: 13
V: TRBV20-1
J: TRBJ2-1
D: -
CDR3: CSASPGGGNEQFF
DNA: TGCAGTGCTAGCCCTGGGGGAGGCAATGAGCAGTTCTTC

size: few
length: 17
V: TRBV9
J: TRBJ2-1
D: -
CDR3: CASSGTGEAALYNEQFF
DNA: TGTGCCAGCAGCGGAACAGGGGAGGCTGCACTCTACAATGAGCAGTTCTTC

size: few
length: 13
V: TRBV5-1
J: TRBJ2-1
D: TRBD1
CDR3: CASSQGVGYEQFF
DNA: TGCGCCAGCAGCCAGGGGGTGGGGTATGAGCAGTTCTTC

size: -
length: 15
V: TRBV7-7
J: TRBJ2-1
D: -
CDR3: CASSLDISSYNEQFF
DNA: TGTGCTAGCAGCTTAGATATTAGCTCCTACAATGAGCAGTTCTTC

size: few
length: 14
V: TRBV5-1
J: TRBJ2-3
D: -
CDR3: CASSQDTTQDTQYF
DNA: TGCGCCAGCAGCCAGGACACCACCCAGGATACGCAGTATTTT

size: few
length: 18
V: TRBV6-2/TRBV6-3
J: TRBJ2-7
D: -
CDR3: CASSYRAATPGLYYEQYF
DNA: TGTGCCAGCAGTTATAGAGCCGCAACACCGGGACTTTACTACGAGCAGTACTTC

size: few
length: 12
V: TRBV10-3
J: TRBJ2-7
D: TRBD1
CDR3: CAIRGQGDEQYF
DNA: TGTGCCATCAGGGGACAGGGGGACGAGCAGTACTTC

size: -
length: 12
V: TRBV18
J: TRBJ1-1
D: -
CDR3: CASSPPTGWAFF
DNA: TGTGCCAGCTCACCGCCGACAGGATGGGCTTTCTTT

size: few
length: 16
V: TRBV7-9
J: TRBJ2-2
D: TRBD2
CDR3: CASSSLRTSGTGELFF
DNA: TGTGCCAGCAGCTCTCTAAGGACTAGCGGGACCGGGGAGCTGTTTTTT

size: few
length: 17
V: TRBV12-3/TRBV12-4
J: TRBJ1-1
D: TRBD1
CDR3: CASSPQDRGNRNTEAFF
DNA: TGTGCCAGCAGCCCCCAAGACAGGGGAAATAGGAACACTGAAGCTTTCTTT

size: few
length: 15
V: TRBV15
J: TRBJ1-1
D: -
CDR3: CATSRADRPNTEAFF
DNA: TGTGCCACCAGCAGAGCCGACAGGCCGAACACTGAAGCTTTCTTT

size: -
length: 21
V: TRBV4-1
J: TRBJ1-3
D: -
CDR3: CASSQVSPWVLTFSGGNTIYF
DNA: TGCGCCAGCAGCCAAGTCTCGCCCTGGGTCTTAACGTTCTCGGGAGGAAACACCATATATTTT

size: few
length: 15
V: TRBV5-1
J: TRBJ2-5
D: -
CDR3: CASSLGTGDRETQYF
DNA: TGCGCCAGCAGCTTGGGCACCGGCGATAGGGAGACCCAGTACTTC

size: few
length: 15
V: TRBV6-1
J: TRBJ1-2
D: TRBD1
CDR3: CASSLDRGSPYGYTF
DNA: TGTGCCAGCAGTCTGGACAGGGGGTCCCCCTATGGCTACACCTTC

size: -
length: 14
V: TRBV5-4
J: TRBJ1-2
D: -
CDR3: CASSLGTEGGGYTF
DNA: TGTGCCAGCAGCTTGGGGACAGAAGGTGGTGGCTACACCTTC